This T cell receptor (beta chain) came from a study of blood T cell repertoires in COVID-19. This CDR3 is 14 amino acids long. Germline V lookup: CDR1 SGHVT, CDR2 SQSDAQ. Trimming took off 5 bases at V and 4 bases at J, with 15 bases between the two ends. Libraries were prepared by immunoSEQ multiplex PCR; TCRdb keeps only in-frame clonotypes and omits some of them. The sample gives 60,000 to 80,000 clones, around 89% of which show up once; 3.9% is in the top ten. This sequence was found in a human donor in a cohort sampled during active COVID-19. The sample taken for sequencing was peripheral blood. The chain employs TRBV7-4 and TRBJ2-7; weak D call: TRBD1 (6 bases). The chain's CDR3 is CASSPQQGDYEQYF. In nucleotides, the CDR3 is TGTGCCAGCAGCCCCCAACAGGGAGATTACGAGCAGTACTTC. The whole variable domain, remainder taken from reference TRBV7-4 and TRBJ2-7, is GAGVSQSPRYKVAKRGRDVALRCDSISGHVTLYWYRQTLGQGSEVLTYSQSDAQRDKSGRPSGRFSAERPERSVSTLKIQRTEQGDSAVYLCASSPQQGDYEQYFGPGTRLTVT.